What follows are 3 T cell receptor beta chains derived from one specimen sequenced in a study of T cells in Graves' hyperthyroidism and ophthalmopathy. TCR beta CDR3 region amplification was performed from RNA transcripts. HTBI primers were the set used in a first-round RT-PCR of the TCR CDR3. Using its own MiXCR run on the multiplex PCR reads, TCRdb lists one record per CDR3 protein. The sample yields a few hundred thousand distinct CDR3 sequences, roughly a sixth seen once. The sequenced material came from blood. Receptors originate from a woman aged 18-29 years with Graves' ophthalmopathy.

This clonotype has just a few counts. The CDR3 reads CASSIVGDRAYEQYF. The CDR3 region has the DNA TGTGCCAGTAGTATAGTGGGAGACAGGGCCTACGAGCAGTACTTC. The chain combines TRBV19 with TRBJ2-7, with 7 bases fitting TRBD1. J was trimmed by 2 bases and V by 1 base; bases with no gene match: 5. CDR1 is LNHDA and CDR2 is SQIVND in the germline V gene (reference sequence). This CDR3 is built from 15 residues.

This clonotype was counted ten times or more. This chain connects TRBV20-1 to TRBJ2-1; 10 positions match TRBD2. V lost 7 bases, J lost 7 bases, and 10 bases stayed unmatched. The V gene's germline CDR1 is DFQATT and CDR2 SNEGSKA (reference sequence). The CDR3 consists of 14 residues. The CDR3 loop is CSETGLAWSNEQFF. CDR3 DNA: TGCAGTGAGACGGGACTAGCGTGGTCGAATGAGCAGTTCTTC.

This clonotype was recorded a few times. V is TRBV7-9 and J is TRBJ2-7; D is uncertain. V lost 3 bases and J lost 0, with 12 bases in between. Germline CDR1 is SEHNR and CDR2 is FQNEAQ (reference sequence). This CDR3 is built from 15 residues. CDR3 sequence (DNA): TGTGCCAGCAGCTTCCTCGATAGGAGCTCCTACGAGCAGTACTTC. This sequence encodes CASSFLDRSSYEQYF.